Listed below are T cell receptor beta chains from one sample, sequenced in a study of T cells after yellow fever vaccination. Using its own MiXCR run on the 5' RACE reads, TCRdb lists one record per CDR3 protein. The repertoire holds over 85,000 distinct CDR3 sequences, with approximately 9% as singletons. The sequenced sample was CD8+ T cells not binding an NS4B(214-222) dextramer, sorted from PBMCs, obtained approximately 15 days after the first yellow fever vaccination. These receptor sequences come from a man aged 18 to 30 who received the YFV17D yellow fever vaccine. CDR3s include the opening cysteine and the closing phenylalanine or tryptophan. Each record gives: J gene, V gene, D gene, clone size, CDR3 DNA, CDR3 protein. The D gene is left open where the match is weak. The listing skips clone size in some rows; elsewhere it reads once, few, many or a size class.

j_gene: TRBJ2-2; v_gene: TRBV13; d_gene: TRBD1; abundance: many; CDR3nt: TGTGCCAGCAGCCTAAATTTGGGACAGTACCGAACCGGGGAGCTGTTTTTT; CDR3aa: CASSLNLGQYRTGELFF
j_gene: TRBJ1-5; v_gene: TRBV6-2/TRBV6-3; d_gene: .; abundance: few; CDR3nt: TGTGCCAGCAGTTACTCGGGGGGGAAGCCCCAGCATTTT; CDR3aa: CASSYSGGKPQHF
j_gene: TRBJ2-1; v_gene: TRBV29-1; d_gene: TRBD2; abundance: .; CDR3nt: TGCAGCGTTGATCCGGAGCGGGGGACCTACAATGAGCAGTTCTTC; CDR3aa: CSVDPERGTYNEQFF
j_gene: TRBJ2-1; v_gene: TRBV20-1; d_gene: TRBD1; abundance: many; CDR3nt: TGCAGTGCTAGAGATCTCCAGAACAGGGGGGACTACAATGAGCAGTTCTTC; CDR3aa: CSARDLQNRGDYNEQFF
j_gene: TRBJ1-6; v_gene: TRBV6-2/TRBV6-3; d_gene: .; abundance: .; CDR3nt: TGTGCCAGCAATAATTTAAAGAAATCACCCCTCCACTTT; CDR3aa: CASNNLKKSPLHF
j_gene: TRBJ2-7; v_gene: TRBV2; d_gene: TRBD2; abundance: .; CDR3nt: TGTGCCAGCAGTGCAGGGAGGGGCGAGCAGTACTTC; CDR3aa: CASSAGRGEQYF
j_gene: TRBJ1-1; v_gene: TRBV4-2; d_gene: TRBD1; abundance: few; CDR3nt: TGTGCCAGCAGCCAAGACGGGGGGACCCCCGTACAGGGGACAGCTTTCTTT; CDR3aa: CASSQDGGTPVQGTAFF
j_gene: TRBJ1-4; v_gene: TRBV7-8; d_gene: .; abundance: .; CDR3nt: TGTGCCAGCAGCGTCGGGGCCTTGGTCGGCATCCAAACTGGAGAAAAACTGTTTTTT; CDR3aa: CASSVGALVGIQTGEKLFF
j_gene: TRBJ1-1; v_gene: TRBV6-1; d_gene: TRBD1; abundance: few; CDR3nt: TGTGCCAGCGACAGGGACGTCGAGACGTACACTGAAGCTTTCTTT; CDR3aa: CASDRDVETYTEAFF
j_gene: TRBJ2-1; v_gene: TRBV4-3; d_gene: TRBD2; abundance: few; CDR3nt: TGCGCCAGCAGCCAGCCTAGCGGGGGCTACTACAATGAGCAGTTCTTC; CDR3aa: CASSQPSGGYYNEQFF
j_gene: TRBJ2-5; v_gene: TRBV7-2; d_gene: .; abundance: once; CDR3nt: TGTGGCAGCAGCCCGCTCACCAGACAGATCCAAGAGACCCAGTACTTC; CDR3aa: CGSSPLTRQIQETQYF
j_gene: TRBJ2-1; v_gene: TRBV5-5; d_gene: TRBD2; abundance: few; CDR3nt: TGTGCCAGCAGCCCCGTGACTAGCATCCATGAGCAGTTCTTC; CDR3aa: CASSPVTSIHEQFF
j_gene: TRBJ2-2; v_gene: TRBV6-1; d_gene: .; abundance: .; CDR3nt: TGTGCCAGCAGTGACAGAGCGAACACCGGGGAGCTGTTTTTT; CDR3aa: CASSDRANTGELFF
j_gene: TRBJ1-4; v_gene: TRBV19; d_gene: .; abundance: .; CDR3nt: TGTGCCAGTAGTCAGAAGGGGATGAGAAAACTGTTTTTT; CDR3aa: CASSQKGMRKLFF
j_gene: TRBJ2-2; v_gene: TRBV5-6; d_gene: .; abundance: few; CDR3nt: TGTGCCAGCAGCTTGGGACTGAGCACCGGGGAGCTGTTTTTT; CDR3aa: CASSLGLSTGELFF